The next 2 T cell receptor beta chains were all read from a single sample in a study of T cells in Graves' hyperthyroidism and ophthalmopathy. Amplified TCR beta CDR3 regions came from RNA transcripts. The study used the HTBI primer set for a first-round RT-PCR of the TCR CDR3. TCRdb re-called the multiplex PCR reads with MiXCR, one entry per CDR3 protein. Among more than 500,000 distinct CDR3 sequences listed, around 45% were seen once. Source material: peripheral blood or thyroid tissue (not recorded which). Every receptor here comes from an adult woman with Graves' disease, either hyperthyroidism or ophthalmopathy (not recorded which).

The gene calls are TRBV7-9 and TRBJ2-7, with 10 bases aligning to TRBD1. The CDR3 loop spans 15 amino acids. J lost 2 bases, V lost 6 bases, and 7 bases had no gene match. Germline V gives CDR1 SEHNR, CDR2 FQNEAQ (reference sequence). CDR3 protein: CASSSTGGSPYEQYF. The DNA for the CDR3 is TGTGCCAGCAGTTCGACAGGGGGCTCACCCTACGAGCAGTACTTC.

The chain links TRBV7-2 to TRBJ2-5; tentatively, D is TRBD2 (6 bases). From germline, CDR1 is SGHTA and CDR2 FQGNSA. This CDR3 is built from 16 residues. V was clipped by 5 bases and J by 1 base, with 17 bases between them. The CDR3 spells CASSLVGGGTQETQYF. The CDR3 region has the DNA TGTGCCAGCAGCCTCGTAGGTGGAGGGACCCAAGAGACCCAGTACTTC. The full variable domain, completed using reference TRBV7-2 and TRBJ2-5, is GAGVSQSPSNKVTEKGKDVELRCDPISGHTALYWYRQSLGQGLEFLIYFQGNSAPDKSGLPSDRFSAERTGGSVSTLTIQRTQQEDSAVYLCASSLVGGGTQETQYFGPGTRLLVL.